Listed below are T cell receptor beta chains from one sample, sequenced in a study of Graves' ophthalmopathy and Graves' hyperthyroidism. TCRdb re-derived calls from the multiplex PCR reads in MiXCR, one entry per CDR3 protein. In the table there are some 360,000 distinct CDR3 sequences, roughly 17% of which are singletons. Sample: peripheral blood. These receptors all come from an adult woman with stable Graves' hyperthyroidism. Both conserved end residues are part of each CDR3. A D gene is named only where the DNA matches it firmly. Size values are once, few and many counts, or a class for expanded clones, and some rows have none.

CDR3 length: 13
D gene: TRBD1
V gene: TRBV7-8
J gene: TRBJ1-2
clone size: many
CDR3 protein: CATLDRGTNGYTF
CDR3 DNA: TGTGCCACCCTAGACAGGGGCACTAATGGCTACACCTTC

CDR3 length: 15
D gene: TRBD1
V gene: TRBV27
J gene: TRBJ1-5
clone size: many
CDR3 protein: CASSLGQGFNQPQHF
CDR3 DNA: TGTGCCAGCAGTCTCGGACAGGGCTTCAATCAGCCCCAGCATTTT

CDR3 length: 17
D gene: -
V gene: TRBV3-1
J gene: TRBJ1-1
clone size: many
CDR3 protein: CASSQGLLGGQNTEAFF
CDR3 DNA: TGTGCCAGCAGCCAAGGCCTGCTCGGAGGACAAAACACTGAAGCTTTCTTT

CDR3 length: 15
D gene: TRBD1
V gene: TRBV5-1
J gene: TRBJ2-7
clone size: many
CDR3 protein: CASSLAQGAFGEQYF
CDR3 DNA: TGCGCCAGCAGCTTGGCTCAGGGGGCGTTCGGAGAGCAGTACTTC

CDR3 length: 12
D gene: -
V gene: TRBV3-1
J gene: TRBJ2-2
clone size: -
CDR3 protein: CASSPEGGELFF
CDR3 DNA: TGTGCCAGCAGCCCGGAAGGCGGGGAGCTGTTTTTT

CDR3 length: 17
D gene: -
V gene: TRBV6-1
J gene: TRBJ1-2
clone size: many
CDR3 protein: CASSEEDWGLANYGYTF
CDR3 DNA: TGTGCCAGCAGTGAAGAGGATTGGGGCTTGGCTAACTATGGCTACACCTTC

CDR3 length: 13
D gene: -
V gene: TRBV27
J gene: TRBJ2-1
clone size: many
CDR3 protein: CASSLSSYNEQFF
CDR3 DNA: TGTGCCAGCAGTTTGAGCTCCTACAATGAGCAGTTCTTC

CDR3 length: 14
D gene: -
V gene: TRBV4-3
J gene: TRBJ1-5
clone size: -
CDR3 protein: CASSLNPSNQPQHF
CDR3 DNA: TGCGCCAGCAGCCTTAACCCCTCCAATCAGCCCCAGCATTTT

CDR3 length: 16
D gene: -
V gene: TRBV5-1
J gene: TRBJ2-7
clone size: -
CDR3 protein: CASSLGLRDGRYEQYF
CDR3 DNA: TGCGCCAGCAGCTTAGGTCTACGGGACGGCAGGTACGAGCAGTACTTC

CDR3 length: 13
D gene: TRBD1
V gene: TRBV12-3/TRBV12-4
J gene: TRBJ1-1
clone size: many
CDR3 protein: CASSPRTGLEALF
CDR3 DNA: TGTGCCAGCAGTCCGCGGACAGGTTTGGAAGCTCTCTTT

CDR3 length: 13
D gene: -
V gene: TRBV27
J gene: TRBJ2-7
clone size: many
CDR3 protein: CASSPSGWYEQYF
CDR3 DNA: TGTGCCAGCAGTCCGAGTGGCTGGTACGAGCAGTACTTC

CDR3 length: 15
D gene: -
V gene: TRBV6-5
J gene: TRBJ2-5
clone size: -
CDR3 protein: CASSLRQYPQETQYF
CDR3 DNA: TGTGCCAGCAGTCTACGACAGTACCCGCAAGAGACCCAGTACTTC

CDR3 length: 15
D gene: -
V gene: TRBV11-2
J gene: TRBJ2-3
clone size: many
CDR3 protein: CASSLRTTVTDTQYF
CDR3 DNA: TGTGCCAGCAGCCTCCGGACTACGGTCACAGATACGCAGTATTTT

CDR3 length: 14
D gene: -
V gene: TRBV28
J gene: TRBJ1-1
clone size: many
CDR3 protein: CASRPPSQNTEAFF
CDR3 DNA: TGTGCCAGCAGGCCCCCATCCCAGAACACTGAAGCTTTCTTT

CDR3 length: 16
D gene: TRBD1
V gene: TRBV5-1
J gene: TRBJ2-7
clone size: many
CDR3 protein: CASSLPGGTGAHEQYF
CDR3 DNA: TGCGCCAGCAGCCTTCCGGGGGGGACAGGGGCCCACGAGCAGTACTTC

CDR3 length: 14
D gene: TRBD2
V gene: TRBV7-6
J gene: TRBJ2-7
clone size: many
CDR3 protein: CASMPSGIASEQYF
CDR3 DNA: TGTGCCAGCATGCCAAGCGGGATAGCTTCAGAGCAGTACTTC

CDR3 length: 14
D gene: TRBD2
V gene: TRBV28
J gene: TRBJ2-2
clone size: many
CDR3 protein: CASSFPGTSGELFF
CDR3 DNA: TGTGCCAGCAGTTTCCCCGGGACTAGCGGGGAGCTGTTTTTT

CDR3 length: 13
D gene: TRBD1
V gene: TRBV6-1
J gene: TRBJ2-2
clone size: many
CDR3 protein: CASGQGRTGELFF
CDR3 DNA: TGTGCCAGTGGACAGGGAAGAACCGGGGAGCTGTTTTTT

CDR3 length: 16
D gene: TRBD2
V gene: TRBV7-2
J gene: TRBJ2-7
clone size: many
CDR3 protein: CASSLAGASGSFEQYF
CDR3 DNA: TGTGCCAGCAGCTTAGCAGGGGCTAGCGGGAGTTTCGAGCAGTACTTC

CDR3 length: 12
D gene: -
V gene: TRBV15
J gene: TRBJ2-7
clone size: many
CDR3 protein: CATSREGYEQYF
CDR3 DNA: TGTGCCACCAGCAGGGAGGGCTACGAGCAGTACTTC

CDR3 length: 13
D gene: TRBD2
V gene: TRBV6-2/TRBV6-3
J gene: TRBJ2-7
clone size: -
CDR3 protein: CASSDRSGIQQYF
CDR3 DNA: TGTGCCAGCAGTGACCGTAGCGGGATTCAGCAGTACTTC

CDR3 length: 16
D gene: -
V gene: TRBV4-1
J gene: TRBJ2-7
clone size: many
CDR3 protein: CASSPYLVAPAYEQYF
CDR3 DNA: TGCGCCAGCAGCCCCTACTTGGTGGCGCCCGCCTACGAGCAGTACTTC

CDR3 length: 15
D gene: -
V gene: TRBV11-2
J gene: TRBJ2-5
clone size: few
CDR3 protein: CASSPGWWPQETQYF
CDR3 DNA: TGTGCCAGCAGCCCCGGTTGGTGGCCTCAAGAGACCCAGTACTTC

CDR3 length: 15
D gene: -
V gene: TRBV18
J gene: TRBJ2-7
clone size: many
CDR3 protein: CASSPPSRGGYEQYF
CDR3 DNA: TGTGCCAGCTCACCACCTTCCAGGGGAGGATACGAGCAGTACTTC

CDR3 length: 16
D gene: -
V gene: TRBV6-5
J gene: TRBJ2-7
clone size: many
CDR3 protein: CASTTTVTSGFYEQYF
CDR3 DNA: TGTGCCAGCACTACCACGGTGACAAGCGGGTTCTACGAGCAGTACTTC

CDR3 length: 11
D gene: -
V gene: TRBV29-1
J gene: TRBJ1-1
clone size: many
CDR3 protein: CSVLRRDEAFF
CDR3 DNA: TGCAGCGTTCTCCGCAGGGATGAAGCTTTCTTT

CDR3 length: 17
D gene: -
V gene: TRBV10-3
J gene: TRBJ2-7
clone size: many
CDR3 protein: CAISDPPTRTRLPEQYF
CDR3 DNA: TGTGCCATCAGTGACCCGCCTACGCGGACGAGGTTACCCGAGCAGTACTTC

CDR3 length: 12
D gene: -
V gene: TRBV30
J gene: TRBJ2-7
clone size: many
CDR3 protein: CAFAPQGYEQYF
CDR3 DNA: TGTGCCTTCGCCCCCCAGGGCTACGAGCAGTACTTC

CDR3 length: 13
D gene: -
V gene: TRBV6-5
J gene: TRBJ2-7
clone size: many
CDR3 protein: CAVQRAFSYEQYF
CDR3 DNA: TGTGCCGTGCAACGGGCATTCTCCTACGAGCAGTACTTC

CDR3 length: 16
D gene: TRBD2
V gene: TRBV27
J gene: TRBJ2-7
clone size: many
CDR3 protein: CASSPGLAAAHYEQYF
CDR3 DNA: TGTGCCAGCAGTCCCGGACTAGCCGCTGCGCACTACGAGCAGTACTTC

CDR3 length: 17
D gene: -
V gene: TRBV13
J gene: TRBJ2-7
clone size: few
CDR3 protein: CASSLVWGSQGTYEQYF
CDR3 DNA: TGTGCCAGCAGCTTGGTGTGGGGGTCACAGGGAACCTACGAGCAGTACTTC

CDR3 length: 13
D gene: -
V gene: TRBV30
J gene: TRBJ1-2
clone size: many
CDR3 protein: CAWSVGRLFGYTF
CDR3 DNA: TGTGCCTGGAGTGTAGGCAGGTTATTCGGCTACACCTTC

CDR3 length: 14
D gene: -
V gene: TRBV7-2
J gene: TRBJ2-7
clone size: many
CDR3 protein: CASSPIRGSYEQYF
CDR3 DNA: TGTGCCAGCAGCCCTATACGTGGGTCCTACGAGCAGTACTTC

CDR3 length: 15
D gene: -
V gene: TRBV15
J gene: TRBJ1-5
clone size: -
CDR3 protein: CATSRGGGAHQPQHF
CDR3 DNA: TGTGCCACCAGCAGAGGGGGAGGGGCCCACCAGCCCCAGCATTTT

CDR3 length: 14
D gene: -
V gene: TRBV28
J gene: TRBJ1-3
clone size: many
CDR3 protein: CASSLQGSRNTIYF
CDR3 DNA: TGTGCCAGCAGTCTACAGGGATCAAGAAACACCATATATTTT

CDR3 length: 15
D gene: TRBD1
V gene: TRBV11-2
J gene: TRBJ1-2
clone size: many
CDR3 protein: CASSLETGRPGGYTF
CDR3 DNA: TGTGCCAGCAGCTTAGAGACAGGGCGCCCTGGCGGCTACACCTTC

CDR3 length: 15
D gene: -
V gene: TRBV20-1
J gene: TRBJ2-7
clone size: many
CDR3 protein: CSARDNQGVGYEQYF
CDR3 DNA: TGCAGTGCTAGAGACAACCAGGGAGTTGGCTACGAGCAGTACTTC

CDR3 length: 18
D gene: TRBD2
V gene: TRBV20-1
J gene: TRBJ2-2
clone size: many
CDR3 protein: CSARSWTSGRAATGELFF
CDR3 DNA: TGCAGTGCTAGGAGTTGGACTAGCGGGAGGGCGGCGACCGGGGAGCTGTTTTTT

CDR3 length: 22
D gene: -
V gene: TRBV21-1
J gene: TRBJ2-2
clone size: many
CDR3 protein: CASSILRRGLTGALMNTGELFF
CDR3 DNA: TGTGCCAGCAGCATCCTACGCAGGGGCCTGACAGGGGCCCTAATGAACACCGGGGAGCTGTTTTTT

CDR3 length: 14
D gene: -
V gene: TRBV5-1
J gene: TRBJ1-2
clone size: many
CDR3 protein: CASSLGDNNYGYTF
CDR3 DNA: TGCGCCAGCAGCTTGGGGGACAATAACTATGGCTACACCTTC

CDR3 length: 14
D gene: -
V gene: TRBV14
J gene: TRBJ2-2
clone size: many
CDR3 protein: CASSQATDTGELFF
CDR3 DNA: TGTGCCAGCAGCCAAGCTACTGACACCGGGGAGCTGTTTTTT

CDR3 length: 11
D gene: -
V gene: TRBV12-3/TRBV12-4
J gene: TRBJ2-5
clone size: many
CDR3 protein: CATRLGGAQYF
CDR3 DNA: TGTGCCACCAGATTAGGGGGGGCCCAGTACTTC

CDR3 length: 15
D gene: -
V gene: TRBV20-1
J gene: TRBJ2-7
clone size: many
CDR3 protein: CSASSFQGSSYEQYF
CDR3 DNA: TGCAGTGCTAGTAGCTTTCAGGGGTCGTCCTACGAGCAGTACTTC

CDR3 length: 12
D gene: TRBD1
V gene: TRBV29-1
J gene: TRBJ2-7
clone size: many
CDR3 protein: CSVQDRVYEQYF
CDR3 DNA: TGCAGCGTTCAGGACAGGGTCTACGAGCAGTACTTC

CDR3 length: 16
D gene: -
V gene: TRBV3-1
J gene: TRBJ1-5
clone size: few
CDR3 protein: CASSSGGGRPPQPQHF
CDR3 DNA: TGTGCCAGCAGTTCTGGGGGAGGGAGGCCCCCTCAGCCCCAGCATTTT

CDR3 length: 15
D gene: -
V gene: TRBV28
J gene: TRBJ1-5
clone size: many
CDR3 protein: CASSPVRGVSQPQHF
CDR3 DNA: TGTGCCAGCAGTCCGGTACGGGGTGTGTCTCAGCCCCAGCATTTT

CDR3 length: 19
D gene: TRBD1
V gene: TRBV5-1
J gene: TRBJ1-2
clone size: many
CDR3 protein: CASSLPLNIDSDRDYGYTF
CDR3 DNA: TGCGCCAGCAGCTTACCCCTCAATATCGATTCGGACAGGGACTATGGCTACACCTTC

CDR3 length: 15
D gene: TRBD1
V gene: TRBV28
J gene: TRBJ1-5
clone size: many
CDR3 protein: CASTSGGGVYQPQHF
CDR3 DNA: TGTGCCAGCACCTCAGGGGGTGGTGTTTATCAGCCCCAGCATTTT

CDR3 length: 14
D gene: TRBD1
V gene: TRBV6-1
J gene: TRBJ1-1
clone size: many
CDR3 protein: CASSAGQANTEAFF
CDR3 DNA: TGTGCCAGCAGTGCCGGACAGGCTAACACTGAAGCTTTCTTT

CDR3 length: 13
D gene: -
V gene: TRBV13
J gene: TRBJ1-3
clone size: many
CDR3 protein: CASSYFSGNTIYF
CDR3 DNA: TGTGCCAGCAGTTATTTCTCTGGAAACACCATATATTTT

CDR3 length: 16
D gene: TRBD2
V gene: TRBV6-5
J gene: TRBJ2-2
clone size: -
CDR3 protein: CASSYPHREGTGELFF
CDR3 DNA: TGTGCCAGCAGTTACCCTCATAGGGAGGGCACCGGGGAGCTGTTTTTT

CDR3 length: 14
D gene: TRBD2
V gene: TRBV11-2
J gene: TRBJ2-7
clone size: many
CDR3 protein: CASTGLADVYEQYF
CDR3 DNA: TGTGCCAGCACGGGACTAGCGGATGTCTACGAGCAGTACTTC

CDR3 length: 13
D gene: -
V gene: TRBV28
J gene: TRBJ1-1
clone size: many
CDR3 protein: CASSRSGYTEAFF
CDR3 DNA: TGTGCCAGCTCCCGGTCGGGGTACACTGAAGCTTTCTTT

CDR3 length: 14
D gene: -
V gene: TRBV2
J gene: TRBJ1-6
clone size: many
CDR3 protein: CASTQTENNSPFHF
CDR3 DNA: TGTGCCAGCACCCAGACAGAGAATAATTCACCCTTCCACTTT

CDR3 length: 13
D gene: -
V gene: TRBV28
J gene: TRBJ1-5
clone size: many
CDR3 protein: CASRPTLDQPQHF
CDR3 DNA: TGTGCCAGCAGACCTACCCTCGATCAGCCCCAGCATTTT

CDR3 length: 14
D gene: -
V gene: TRBV13
J gene: TRBJ2-7
clone size: many
CDR3 protein: CASSYKLERGSQAF
CDR3 DNA: TGTGCCAGCAGCTATAAGTTGGAGAGGGGTAGCCAAGCCTTC

CDR3 length: 12
D gene: -
V gene: TRBV28
J gene: TRBJ1-2
clone size: many
CDR3 protein: CASSSTTEGYTF
CDR3 DNA: TGTGCCAGCAGTAGTACAACGGAAGGCTACACCTTC

CDR3 length: 17
D gene: TRBD2
V gene: TRBV12-3/TRBV12-4
J gene: TRBJ2-5
clone size: many
CDR3 protein: CASSQGLAGVKGETQYF
CDR3 DNA: TGTGCCAGCAGTCAGGGACTAGCGGGAGTTAAAGGAGAGACCCAGTACTTC

CDR3 length: 16
D gene: TRBD2
V gene: TRBV10-1
J gene: TRBJ2-3
clone size: few
CDR3 protein: CARVPGLAEATDTQYF
CDR3 DNA: TGCGCCAGGGTACCGGGACTAGCGGAGGCCACAGATACGCAGTATTTT

CDR3 length: 16
D gene: -
V gene: TRBV20-1
J gene: TRBJ2-4
clone size: -
CDR3 protein: CSARDQARVSKNIQYF
CDR3 DNA: TGCAGTGCTAGAGATCAAGCCCGCGTAAGCAAAAACATTCAGTACTTC